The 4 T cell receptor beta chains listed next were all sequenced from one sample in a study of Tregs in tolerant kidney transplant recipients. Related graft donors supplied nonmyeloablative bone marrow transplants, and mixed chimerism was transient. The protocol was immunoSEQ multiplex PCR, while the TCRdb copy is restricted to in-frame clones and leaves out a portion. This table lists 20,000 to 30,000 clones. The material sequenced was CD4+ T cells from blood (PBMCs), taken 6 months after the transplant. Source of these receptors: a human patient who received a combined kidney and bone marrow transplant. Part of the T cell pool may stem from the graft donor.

CDR3 region: CSASKGDTQYF. The part of the CDR3 DNA that was read is TGCAGTGCTAGCAAAGGAGATACG. The chain combines TRBV20-1 with TRBJ2-3, with D unclear. The read finishes 3 residues shy of the CDR3 end, and the germline J gene is used to complete it. CDR1 DFQATT and CDR2 SNEGSKA come from the germline V gene (reference sequence). This CDR3 has 11 amino acids. V gave up 3 bases and J gave up 5 bases, with 6 bases separating them.

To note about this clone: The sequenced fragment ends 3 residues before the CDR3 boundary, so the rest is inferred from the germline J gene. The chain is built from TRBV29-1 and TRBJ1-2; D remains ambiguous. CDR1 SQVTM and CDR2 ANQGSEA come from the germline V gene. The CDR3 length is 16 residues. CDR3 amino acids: CSVSPYVRAVGGGYTF. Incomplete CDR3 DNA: TGCAGCGTTAGCCCTTATGTGCGGGCTGTGGGAGGCGGC.

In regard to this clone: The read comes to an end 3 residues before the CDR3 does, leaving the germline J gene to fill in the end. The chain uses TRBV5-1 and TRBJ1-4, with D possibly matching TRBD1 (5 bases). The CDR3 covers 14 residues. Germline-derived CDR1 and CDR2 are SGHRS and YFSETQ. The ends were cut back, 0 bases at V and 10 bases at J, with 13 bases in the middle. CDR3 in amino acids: CASSLGQGNGKLFF. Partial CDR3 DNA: TGCGCCAGCAGCTTGGGGCAGGGAAACGGAAAA. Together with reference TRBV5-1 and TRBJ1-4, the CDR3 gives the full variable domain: KAGVTQTPRYLIKTRGQQVTLSCSPISGHRSVSWYQQTPGQGLQFLFEYFSETQRNKGNFPGRFSGRQFSNSRSEMNVSTLELGDSALYLCASSLGQGNGKLFFGSGTQLSVL.

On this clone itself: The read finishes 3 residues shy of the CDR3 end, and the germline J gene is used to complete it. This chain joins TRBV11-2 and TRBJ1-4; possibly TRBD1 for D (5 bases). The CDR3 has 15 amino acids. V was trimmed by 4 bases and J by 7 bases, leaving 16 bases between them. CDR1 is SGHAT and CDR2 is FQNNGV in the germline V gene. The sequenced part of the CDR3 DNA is TGTGCCAGCAGCTCCATTCCAGGGTTGGGTGAAAAA. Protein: CASSSIPGLGEK. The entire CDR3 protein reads CASSSIPGLGEKLFF.